The 27 T cell receptor beta chains below all came from one sample that was sequenced in a study of blood T cell repertoires in COVID-19. Only in-frame clones appear in the TCRdb table, and some are missing; sequencing was by immunoSEQ multiplex PCR. The repertoire holds about 330,000 clones, with around 82% as singletons. Input material: peripheral blood. The receptor source for this set is a woman between 45 and 60 years old with acute or convalescent COVID-19.

This sequence joins TRBV11-2 and TRBJ1-1, with a possible D match to TRBD1 (6 bases). V was clipped by 5 bases and J by 0 bases, with 16 bases between them. Per the germline V gene, CDR1 is SGHAT and CDR2 is FQNNGV. The CDR3 is 16 amino acids. CDR3 loop: CASSRAETGLNTEAFF. As DNA, the CDR3 is TGTGCCAGCAGCCGAGCTGAGACAGGCCTGAACACTGAAGCTTTCTTT. Full variable domain (remainder filled in from reference TRBV11-2 and TRBJ1-1): EAGVAQSPRYKIIEKRQSVAFWCNPISGHATLYWYQQILGQGPKLLIQFQNNGVVDDSQLPKDRFSAERLKGVDSTLKIQPAKLEDSAVYLCASSRAETGLNTEAFFGQGTRLTVV.

J is TRBJ2-1 and V is TRBV5-1; D may be TRBD2 (6 bases). This CDR3 is built from 11 residues. CDR1 and CDR2 (germline): SGHRS, YFSETQ. Between the trimmed V and J ends, which lost 4 bases and 10 bases, there was a span of 9 bases. In DNA form, the CDR3 reads TGCGCCAGCAGCGAGGACTACGAGCAGTTCTTC. Protein: CASSEDYEQFF.

In regard to this clone: The sample contains more than one DNA sequence encoding this CDR3. The J gene is TRBJ1-1, the V gene TRBV10-3; no firm D call. With 0 bases removed from V and 1 base from J, the gap between germline ends came to 6 bases. From germline, CDR1 is ENHRY and CDR2 SYGVKD. The CDR3 contains 14 residues. The CDR3 region is CAISESAGNTEAFF. The DNA for the CDR3 is TGTGCCATCAGTGAGTCTGCAGGGAACACTGAAGCTTTCTTT.

The chain recombines TRBV7-2 with TRBJ1-2; 7 nucleotides align to TRBD1. This CDR3 has 15 amino acids. CDR1 and CDR2 (germline): SGHTA, FQGNSA. V lost 1 base to trimming and J lost 2 bases; unmatched junction nucleotides: 4. The CDR3 is CASSLDAGGNYGYTF. CDR3 DNA: TGTGCCAGCAGCTTAGATGCAGGGGGGAACTATGGCTACACCTTC.

This rearrangement joins TRBV5-1 to TRBJ2-1; 8 bases match TRBD2. There are 16 residues in the CDR3. J lost 6 bases, V lost 0 bases, and 8 bases had no gene match. CDR1 SGHRS and CDR2 YFSETQ come from the germline V gene. For the CDR3, the DNA is TGCGCCAGCAGCTTGGTCGGCGGGGGGCCCAGCAATGAGCAGTTCTTC. Translating gives CASSLVGGGPSNEQFF.

The V and J genes are TRBV27 and TRBJ1-2, with TRBD1 matching over 10 bases. J lost 0 bases, V lost 5 bases, and 6 bases had no gene match. The germline V gene encodes CDR1 MNHEY and CDR2 SMNVEV (reference sequence). This CDR3 contains 16 residues. CDR3 nucleotide sequence: TGTGCCAGCAGTACGACAGGGGGCACCTCTAACTATGGCTACACCTTC. Translating gives CASSTTGGTSNYGYTF.

This clone has only a few counts. This chain links TRBV5-5 with TRBJ1-1; no reliable D call. From germline, CDR1 is SGHKS and CDR2 YYEKEE (reference sequence). Trimming removed 0 bases at V and 3 bases at J, with 6 bases between. The CDR3 contains 13 residues. The CDR3 sequence: CASSLVSDTEAFF. The CDR3 nucleotides are TGTGCCAGCAGCTTGGTTTCGGACACTGAAGCTTTCTTT.

In its sample, this clone was seen a few times. The V gene is TRBV18, the J gene TRBJ1-1; D is unclear. Trimming left V 3 bases short and J 8 bases short, with 19 bases between. Germline CDR1 is KGHSH and CDR2 is LQKENI. CDR3 length equals 15 residues. The CDR3 loop is CASSPPTGGRGEAFF. CDR3 in DNA: TGTGCCAGCTCACCGCCGACCGGAGGGCGCGGGGAAGCTTTCTTT.

DNA for the CDR3: TGTGCCAGCAACGGACAGGGGGTGAACACCGGGGAGCTGTTTTTT. Its protein product is CASNGQGVNTGELFF. This chain connects TRBV2 to TRBJ2-2, with TRBD1 matching over 10 bases. Germline CDR1 and CDR2: SNHLY and FYNNEI. The junction had 3 bases not matched to a gene; V was cut back by 7 bases and J by 1 base. CDR3 size: 15 residues.

This chain uses TRBV19 with TRBJ1-5; no firm D call. Germline V gene data show CDR1 as LNHDA and CDR2 as SQIVND (reference sequence). The ends were cut back, 4 bases at V and 4 bases at J, with 14 bases in the middle. There are 15 residues in the CDR3. The CDR3 DNA follows: TGTGCCAGTAGTACCCGGAGGATAGATAATCAGCCCCAGCATTTT. This gives the protein CASSTRRIDNQPQHF.

This clone was recorded once. This rearrangement joins TRBV29-1 to TRBJ1-1; no clear D gene. V lost 2 bases and J 7 bases, leaving 14 bases between the germline ends. CDR3 length: 13 amino acids. Germline-derived CDR1 and CDR2 are SQVTM and ANQGSEA. CDR3: CSVESAGTDEAFF. The CDR3 nucleotides read TGCAGCGTTGAATCAGCAGGTACAGATGAAGCTTTCTTT.

V and J are TRBV19 and TRBJ1-1, with TRBD1 as a possible D gene (6 bases). CDR3 size: 12 residues. CDR1 is LNHDA and CDR2 is SQIVND in the germline V gene (reference sequence). The V end lost 5 bases, the J end lost 9 bases, and 13 bases lay between the germline ends. The CDR3 protein is CASSRTDLKAFF. CDR3 coding DNA: TGTGCCAGTAGTCGGACAGACTTAAAAGCTTTCTTT.

The chain joins TRBV5-1 to TRBJ2-5; a possible D gene is TRBD1 (6 bases). Between the trimmed V and J ends, which lost 6 bases and 5 bases, there was a span of 23 bases. Per germline, CDR1 SGHRS and CDR2 YFSETQ. The CDR3 covers 16 residues. Here the CDR3 reads CASTVGRGRVTETQYF. The CDR3 DNA sequence: TGCGCCAGCACGGTGGGCAGGGGAAGAGTTACGGAGACCCAGTACTTC.

J is TRBJ1-1 and V is TRBV7-2; the D gene is possibly TRBD1 (6 bases). The CDR3 loop spans 14 amino acids. The V end was cut by 4 bases, the J end by 2 bases, with 11 bases between. Germline CDR1 reads SGHTA; CDR2 reads FQGNSA. As DNA, the CDR3 is TGTGCCAGCAGCTCAGGGACAACTAACACTGAAGCTTTCTTT. Its protein product is CASSSGTTNTEAFF.

Only one count was recorded for this clone. The chain employs TRBV4-2 and TRBJ2-2, with D uncertain. The CDR3 is 14 residues long. Germline CDR1 is LGHNA and CDR2 is YNFKEQ. V was cut by 7 bases and J by 1 base, with 10 bases left in between. In DNA form, the CDR3 reads TGTGCCAGCACCCGTGGCGGGAACACCGGGGAGCTGTTTTTT. Amino acid sequence: CASTRGGNTGELFF.

J is TRBJ1-5 and V is TRBV6-6; 7 bases match TRBD1. The germline gives CDR1 MNHNY, CDR2 SVGAGI (reference sequence). The V gene end was trimmed by 4 bases and the J gene end by 7 bases; junction bases not matched to a gene: 7. The CDR3 is 14 amino acids. The CDR3 is CASSSRGLEQPQHF. As DNA, the CDR3 is TGTGCCAGCAGTTCGAGGGGGCTGGAGCAGCCCCAGCATTTT.

The gene calls are TRBV7-2 and TRBJ1-1; possible D gene TRBD1, 5 bases. The CDR3 spans 15 residues. Germline CDR1 and CDR2: SGHTA and FQGNSA. Trimming removed 0 bases at V and 10 bases at J, with 18 bases between. DNA for the CDR3: TGTGCCAGCAGCTTAGCGCTGGGTACAGGTATTGGAGCTTTCTTT. Residues: CASSLALGTGIGAFF.

The V and J genes are TRBV3-1 (or the pseudogene TRBV3-2) and TRBJ2-3, with a weak D call TRBD2 (6 bases). The V end was cut by 1 base, the J end by 4 bases, with 18 bases between. This CDR3 contains 17 residues. CDR1 and CDR2 from the germline V gene are LGHDT and YNNKEL (reference sequence). The CDR3 region is CASSQASLGTFADTQYF. Written as DNA, the CDR3 is TGTGCCAGCAGCCAAGCGTCGCTTGGGACTTTCGCAGATACGCAGTATTTT.

The V gene is TRBV19, the J gene TRBJ2-7; 7 nucleotides line up with TRBD2. The trim removed 5 bases at V and 0 bases at J, leaving 4 bases unmatched. Germline assignment: CDR1 LNHDA and CDR2 SQIVND (reference sequence). This CDR3 has 14 residues. CDR3 region: CASSGTIDSYEQYF. The CDR3 region has the DNA TGTGCCAGTAGTGGGACTATCGACTCCTACGAGCAGTACTTC. Full variable domain (outside the CDR3, taken from reference TRBV19 and TRBJ2-7): DGGITQSPKYLFRKEGQNVTLSCEQNLNHDAMYWYRQDPGQGLRLIYYSQIVNDFQKGDIAEGYSVSREKKESFPLTVTSAQKNPTAFYLCASSGTIDSYEQYFGPGTRLTVT.

This clone was picked up a small number of times. The J gene is TRBJ2-2, the V gene TRBV14, with a possible D match to TRBD1 (5 bases). Trimming took 0 bases from V and 6 from J, leaving 11 bases between them. Looked up from germline, CDR1 is SGHDN and CDR2 is FVKESK. The CDR3 has 15 residues. CDR3: CASSQDLPQAGELFF. Written as DNA, the CDR3 is TGTGCCAGCAGCCAAGATCTTCCACAGGCCGGGGAGCTGTTTTTT.

The chain links TRBV5-3 to TRBJ2-7; TRBD2 matches 11 bases. TRBV5-3 is an ORF for which the function is uncertain. The ends lost 0 bases at V and 7 bases at J; junction bases unmatched: 12. CDR3 length equals 17 residues. In DNA form, the CDR3 reads TGTGCCAGAAGCTTGGAATTTTTAGCGGGAGGGCCTCGGGAGCAGTACTTC. Translated, it gives CARSLEFLAGGPREQYF.

The chain carries TRBV16 and TRBJ1-3; tentatively, D is TRBD1 (6 bases). The germline CDR1 and CDR2 sequences are KGHSY and FQNENV. V was pared by 0 bases and J by 0 bases, with 9 bases between. The CDR3 has 16 amino acids. CDR3 sequence: CASSQSAGASGNTIYF. CDR3 in DNA: TGTGCCAGCAGCCAATCGGCAGGGGCCTCTGGAAACACCATATATTTT.

This clone was recorded a few times. The genes are TRBV5-6 and TRBJ1-5, with 10 bases that match TRBD1. CDR3 length: 16 residues. J lost 5 bases, V lost 1 base, and 6 bases had no gene match. The germline CDR1 and CDR2 sequences are SGHDT and YYEEEE. DNA for the CDR3: TGTGCCAGCAGCTTGTTTACGGGGACAGGGGATCAGCCCCAGCATTTT. Residues: CASSLFTGTGDQPQHF. Together with reference TRBV5-6 and TRBJ1-5, the CDR3 gives the full variable domain: DAGVTQSPTHLIKTRGQQVTLRCSPKSGHDTVSWYQQALGQGPQFIFQYYEEEERQRGNFPDRFSGHQFPNYSSELNVNALLLGDSALYLCASSLFTGTGDQPQHFGDGTRLSIL.

The chain employs TRBV5-1 and TRBJ1-6; D perhaps matches TRBD1 (5 bases). Per germline, CDR1 SGHRS and CDR2 YFSETQ. Trimming pared 5 bases from V and 6 bases from J, leaving 12 bases between. The CDR3 consists of 14 residues. For the CDR3, the DNA is TGCGCCAGCAGAGGAGGGACGGGTAATTCACCCCTCCACTTT. The encoded protein is CASRGGTGNSPLHF.

V and J are TRBV18 and TRBJ2-7, with D hard to call. This CDR3 spans 13 amino acids. CDR1 and CDR2 from the germline V gene are KGHSH and LQKENI. Trimming cost V 1 base and J 3 bases, with 7 bases left between them. CDR3 DNA sequence: TGTGCCAGCTCACCACGAGGATACTACGAGCAGTACTTC. Encoded protein: CASSPRGYYEQYF.

This clone appeared a few times. V gene TRBV4-3 combines with J gene TRBJ2-5; 15 bases fit TRBD2. Unmatched junction bases numbered 5, after V lost 1 base and J lost 5 bases. The CDR3 covers 17 residues. Germline loops: CDR1 LGHNA, CDR2 YSLEER. CDR3 sequence: CASSQGTSGRAWETQYF. The CDR3 bases are TGCGCCAGCAGCCAAGGGACTAGCGGGAGGGCCTGGGAGACCCAGTACTTC.

Only a few counts were recorded for this clone. V and J are TRBV2 and TRBJ1-5; maybe TRBD1 (6 bases). Germline CDR1 reads SNHLY; CDR2 reads FYNNEI. CDR3 length equals 14 residues. V gave up 10 bases and J gave up 5 bases, with 18 bases separating them. The CDR3 protein is CATGLRGSDQPQHF. The CDR3 bases are TGTGCCACAGGCCTCAGGGGCAGTGATCAGCCCCAGCATTTT. Based on the CDR3 plus reference TRBV2 and TRBJ1-5, the full variable domain is EPEVTQTPSHQVTQMGQEVILRCVPISNHLYFYWYRQILGQKVEFLVSFYNNEISEKSEIFDDQFSVERPDGSNFTLKIRSTKLEDSAMYFCATGLRGSDQPQHFGDGTRLSIL.